The clone carrying this TCR beta chain was recorded a few times. Its antigen is undetermined. This record comes from a study of T cells after yellow fever vaccination. Study-wide results and caveats: Most clones from primary vaccination resurfaced after the booster (around 97% CD4, around 90% CD8).

Universal primer sites and UMIs were introduced during 5'RACE template-switching synthesis of TCR cDNA. TCRdb analysed the 5' RACE reads with MiXCR anew, one entry per CDR3 protein. The sample contains about 320,000 distinct CDR3 sequences, around 6.8% of which appear only once. The input for sequencing was PBMCs, taken more than 35 days after the first yellow fever vaccination. This TCR came from a man aged 18 to 30 who received the YFV17D yellow fever vaccine.

The DNA for the CDR3 is TGCGCCAGCAGCTTGGATCCGGGATCCGAGCAGTACTTC. Amino acid sequence: CASSLDPGSEQYF. The V gene is TRBV5-1, the J gene TRBJ2-7; possible D gene TRBD2, 5 bases. The CDR3 runs 13 residues. Trimming cost V 0 bases and J 6 bases, with 10 bases left between them. Germline V gene data show CDR1 as SGHRS and CDR2 as YFSETQ.